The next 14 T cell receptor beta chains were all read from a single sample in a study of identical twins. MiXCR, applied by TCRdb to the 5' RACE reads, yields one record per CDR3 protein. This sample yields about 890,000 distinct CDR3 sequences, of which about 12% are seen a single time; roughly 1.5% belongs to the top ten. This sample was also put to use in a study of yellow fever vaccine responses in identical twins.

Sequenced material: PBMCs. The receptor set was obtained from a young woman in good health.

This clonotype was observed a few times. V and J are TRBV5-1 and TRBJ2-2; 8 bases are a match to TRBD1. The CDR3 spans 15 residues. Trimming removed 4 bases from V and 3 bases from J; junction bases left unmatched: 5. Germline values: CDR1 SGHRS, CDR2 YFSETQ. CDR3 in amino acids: CASSLRTGHTGELFF. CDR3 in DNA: TGCGCCAGCAGCCTAAGGACAGGGCACACCGGGGAGCTGTTTTTT.

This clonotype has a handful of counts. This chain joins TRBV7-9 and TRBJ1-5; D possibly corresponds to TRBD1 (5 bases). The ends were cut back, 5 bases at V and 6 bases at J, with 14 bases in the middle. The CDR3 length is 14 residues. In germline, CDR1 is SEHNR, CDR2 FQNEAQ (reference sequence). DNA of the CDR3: TGTGCCAGCAGCCCGGGAGGGGCTTTTCAGCCCCAGCATTTT. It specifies CASSPGGAFQPQHF. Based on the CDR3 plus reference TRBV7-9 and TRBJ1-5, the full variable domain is DTGVSQNPRHKITKRGQNVTFRCDPISEHNRLYWYRQTLGQGPEFLTYFQNEAQLEKSRLLSDRFSAERPKGSFSTLEIQRTEQGDSAMYLCASSPGGAFQPQHFGDGTRLSIL.

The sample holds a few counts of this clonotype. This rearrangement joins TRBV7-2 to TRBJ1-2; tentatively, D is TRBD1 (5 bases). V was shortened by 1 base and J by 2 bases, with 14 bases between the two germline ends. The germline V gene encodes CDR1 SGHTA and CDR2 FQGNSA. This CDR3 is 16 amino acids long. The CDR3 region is CASSLVSGDMNYGYTF. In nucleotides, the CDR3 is TGTGCCAGCAGCTTAGTATCGGGGGATATGAACTATGGCTACACCTTC.

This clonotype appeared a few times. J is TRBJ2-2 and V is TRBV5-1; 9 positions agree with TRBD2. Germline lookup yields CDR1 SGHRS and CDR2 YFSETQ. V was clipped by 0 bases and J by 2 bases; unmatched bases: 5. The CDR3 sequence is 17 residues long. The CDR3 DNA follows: TGCGCCAGCAGCTTGGAGGGACTAGCAGTTAACACCGGGGAGCTGTTTTTT. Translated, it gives CASSLEGLAVNTGELFF.

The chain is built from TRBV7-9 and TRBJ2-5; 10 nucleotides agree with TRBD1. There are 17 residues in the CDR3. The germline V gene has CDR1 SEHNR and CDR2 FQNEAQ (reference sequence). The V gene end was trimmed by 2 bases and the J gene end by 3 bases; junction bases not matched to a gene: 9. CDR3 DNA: TGTGCCAGCAGCTTATTGAGTTTTGGACAGGGGGAAGAGACCCAGTACTTC. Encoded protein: CASSLLSFGQGEETQYF.

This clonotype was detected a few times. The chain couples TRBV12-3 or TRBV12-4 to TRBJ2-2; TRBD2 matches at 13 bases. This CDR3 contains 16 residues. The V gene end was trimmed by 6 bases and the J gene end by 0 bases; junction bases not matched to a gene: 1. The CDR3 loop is CASRLAGGTNTGELFF. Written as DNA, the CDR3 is TGTGCCAGCAGACTAGCGGGGGGGACGAACACCGGGGAGCTGTTTTTT.

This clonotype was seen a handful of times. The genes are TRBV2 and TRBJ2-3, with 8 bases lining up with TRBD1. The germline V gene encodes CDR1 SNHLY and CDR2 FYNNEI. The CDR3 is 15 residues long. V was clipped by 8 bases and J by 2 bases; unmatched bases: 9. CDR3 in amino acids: CASWAWDRYTDTQYF. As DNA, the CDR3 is TGTGCCAGCTGGGCTTGGGACAGGTACACAGATACGCAGTATTTT.

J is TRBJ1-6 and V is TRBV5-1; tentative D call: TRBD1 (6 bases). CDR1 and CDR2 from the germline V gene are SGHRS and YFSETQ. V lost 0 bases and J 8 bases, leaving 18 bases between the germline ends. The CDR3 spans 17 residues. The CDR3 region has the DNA TGCGCCAGCAGCTTGGACCCAATACAGGGATCGGATTCACCCCTCCACTTT. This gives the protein CASSLDPIQGSDSPLHF.

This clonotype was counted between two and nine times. The CDR3 nucleotides are TGCAGTGCTAGGTGGGGACTGGATCAGCCCCAGCATTTT. As protein: CSARWGLDQPQHF. The rearrangement links TRBV20-1 to TRBJ1-5, with D maybe TRBD1 (5 bases). Germline lookup yields CDR1 DFQATT and CDR2 SNEGSKA (reference sequence). This CDR3 comprises 13 residues. The V end was cut by 3 bases, the J end by 5 bases, with 11 bases between.

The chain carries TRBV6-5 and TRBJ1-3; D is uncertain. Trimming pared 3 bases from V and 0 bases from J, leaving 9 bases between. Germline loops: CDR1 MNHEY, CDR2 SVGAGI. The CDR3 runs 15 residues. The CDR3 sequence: CASSYRAASGNTIYF. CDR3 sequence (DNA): TGTGCCAGCAGTTATCGGGCAGCCTCTGGAAACACCATATATTTT.

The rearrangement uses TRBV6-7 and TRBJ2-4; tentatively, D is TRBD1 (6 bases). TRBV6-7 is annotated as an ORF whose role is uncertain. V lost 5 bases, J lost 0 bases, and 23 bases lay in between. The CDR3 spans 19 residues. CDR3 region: CASSRNAGTPRLAKNIQYF. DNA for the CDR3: TGTGCCAGCAGTCGAAACGCCGGGACACCGCGTCTAGCCAAAAACATTCAGTACTTC.

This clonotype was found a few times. CDR3 DNA sequence: TGTGCCATCAGTCCCGGGACTAACTCCAATGAGCAGTTCTTC. Its protein is CAISPGTNSNEQFF. The gene calls are TRBV10-3 and TRBJ2-1; the match to TRBD2 covers 7 bases. There are 14 residues in the CDR3. Germline CDR1 reads ENHRY; CDR2 reads SYGVKD. The ends lost 5 bases at V and 6 bases at J; junction bases unmatched: 7.

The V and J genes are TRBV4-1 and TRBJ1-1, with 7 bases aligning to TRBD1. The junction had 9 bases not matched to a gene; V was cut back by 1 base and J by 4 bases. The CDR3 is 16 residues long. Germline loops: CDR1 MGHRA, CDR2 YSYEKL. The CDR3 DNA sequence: TGCGCCAGCAGCCAAGGCTGGACAGGATCGGCCACTGAAGCTTTCTTT. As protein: CASSQGWTGSATEAFF.

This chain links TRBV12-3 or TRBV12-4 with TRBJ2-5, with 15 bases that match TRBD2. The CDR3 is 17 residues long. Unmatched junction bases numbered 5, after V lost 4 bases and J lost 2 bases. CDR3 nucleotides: TGTGCCAGCAGTTCAGGGACTAGCGGGAGGACACAAGAGACCCAGTACTTC. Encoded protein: CASSSGTSGRTQETQYF.